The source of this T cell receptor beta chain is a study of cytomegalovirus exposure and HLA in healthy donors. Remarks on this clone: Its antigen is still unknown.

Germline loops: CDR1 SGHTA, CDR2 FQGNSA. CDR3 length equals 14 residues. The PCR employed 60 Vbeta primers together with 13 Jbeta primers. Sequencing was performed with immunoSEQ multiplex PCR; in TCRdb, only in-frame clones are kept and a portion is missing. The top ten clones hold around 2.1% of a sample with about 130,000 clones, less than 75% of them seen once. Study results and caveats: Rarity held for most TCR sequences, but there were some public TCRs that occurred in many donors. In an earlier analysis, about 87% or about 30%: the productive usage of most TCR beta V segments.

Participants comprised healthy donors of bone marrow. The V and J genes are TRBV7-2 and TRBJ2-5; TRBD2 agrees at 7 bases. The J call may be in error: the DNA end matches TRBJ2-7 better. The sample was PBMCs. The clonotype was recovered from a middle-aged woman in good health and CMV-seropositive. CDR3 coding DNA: TGTGCCAGCAGCCCCGGGAGGTCCTCCTACGAGCAGTACTTC. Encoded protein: CASSPGRSSYEQYF.